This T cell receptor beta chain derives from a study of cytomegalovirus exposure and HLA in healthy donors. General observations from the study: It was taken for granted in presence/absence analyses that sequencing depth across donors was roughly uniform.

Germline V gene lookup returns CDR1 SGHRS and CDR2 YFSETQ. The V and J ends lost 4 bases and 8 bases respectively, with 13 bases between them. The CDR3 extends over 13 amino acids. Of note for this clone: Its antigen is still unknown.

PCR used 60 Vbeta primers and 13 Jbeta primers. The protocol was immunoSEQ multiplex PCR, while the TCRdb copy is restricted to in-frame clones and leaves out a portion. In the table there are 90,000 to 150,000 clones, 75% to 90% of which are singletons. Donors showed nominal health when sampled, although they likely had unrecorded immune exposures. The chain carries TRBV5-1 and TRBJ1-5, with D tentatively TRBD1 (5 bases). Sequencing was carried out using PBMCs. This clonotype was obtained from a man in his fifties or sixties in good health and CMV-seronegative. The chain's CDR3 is CASSAGSGEPQHF. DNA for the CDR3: TGCGCCAGCAGCGCAGGGTCGGGGGAGCCCCAGCATTTT.